What follows are 25 T cell receptor beta chains derived from one specimen sequenced in a study of shared clonotypes between healthy human individuals. Cells designated naive CD8 were CD45RO-negative and were positively selected for CCR7, with terminally differentiated effector memory CD45RA+ cells excluded. Generated by immunoSEQ multiplex PCR, the TCRdb table keeps only in-frame clones and is missing some. Found here are more than 2 million clones, just under 95% of them singletons; the top ten hold less than 2%. The sample comprised naive CD8+ T cells from PBMCs. These receptor sequences come from a young man in good health. Some clones in this sample may be carry-over from other donors' samples.

The chain has TRBV27 and TRBJ2-7, with 8 bases that match TRBD2. Unmatched junction bases numbered 8, after V lost 2 bases and J lost 2 bases. Germline V gene sequence: CDR1 MNHEY, CDR2 SMNVEV (reference sequence). This CDR3 is built from 16 residues. The CDR3 spells CASSLLSTSGTYEQYF. The CDR3 bases are TGTGCCAGCAGTTTACTATCCACTAGCGGTACCTACGAGCAGTACTTC.

The rearrangement links TRBV28 to TRBJ2-7; D gene uncertain. Trimming took 5 bases from V and 3 from J, leaving 8 bases between them. Germline V gene sequence: CDR1 MDHEN, CDR2 SYDVKM. The CDR3 runs to 12 residues. CDR3 DNA sequence: TGTGCCAGCAGTCATCGGATCTACGAGCAGTACTTC. This gives the protein CASSHRIYEQYF. Full variable domain (missing parts from reference TRBV28 and TRBJ2-7): DVKVTQSSRYLVKRTGEKVFLECVQDMDHENMFWYRQDPGLGLRLIYFSYDVKMKEKGDIPEGYSVSREKKERFSLILESASTNQTSMYLCASSHRIYEQYFGPGTRLTVT.

This chain joins TRBV20-1 and TRBJ2-3; tentatively, D is TRBD2 (6 bases). CDR1 and CDR2 (germline): DFQATT, SNEGSKA (reference sequence). The CDR3 loop spans 11 amino acids. With 0 bases removed from V and 14 bases from J, the gap between germline ends came to 12 bases. This CDR3 is CSARDWDLLYF. CDR3 bases: TGCAGTGCTAGAGATTGGGACTTACTGTATTTT.

A remark on this clone: Other DNA sequences from this sample encode an identical CDR3 as well. This chain links TRBV7-9 with TRBJ2-7, with 9 bases matching TRBD1. CDR3 size: 14 residues. Germline CDR1 is SEHNR and CDR2 is FQNEAQ (reference sequence). Unmatched junction bases numbered 3, after V lost 4 bases and J lost 2 bases. CDR3 sequence (DNA): TGTGCCAGCAGCTGGGGACAGGGTCCCTACGAGCAGTACTTC. Its translation is CASSWGQGPYEQYF.

The V call is TRBV6-5, the J call TRBJ2-7; D is unclear. The germline CDR1 and CDR2 sequences are MNHEY and SVGAGI. The CDR3 consists of 15 residues. V was clipped by 5 bases and J by 0 bases, with 14 bases between them. The CDR3 DNA reads TGTGCCAGCAGTGCCCGGGTTTTAAGCTCCTACGAGCAGTACTTC. This sequence encodes CASSARVLSSYEQYF.

The CDR3 DNA reads as TGTGCCAGCCCAAAAGGACAGGGGAACACTGAAGCTTTCTTT. Encoded protein: CASPKGQGNTEAFF. V gene TRBV2 combines with J gene TRBJ1-1; 8 bases match TRBD1. CDR1 and CDR2 (germline): SNHLY, FYNNEI. The J segment lost 1 base and the V segment lost 8 bases, leaving 6 bases of the junction unmatched. The length of the CDR3 is 14 residues.

The chain links TRBV7-9 to TRBJ2-1; TRBD1 aligns across 11 bases. J lost 8 bases, V lost 3 bases, and 15 bases had no gene match. The CDR3 is 18 amino acids. Germline loops: CDR1 SEHNR, CDR2 FQNEAQ (reference sequence). CDR3 sequence reads: CASSFLYPTGTGGHEQFF. The CDR3 DNA reads TGTGCCAGCAGCTTTCTCTACCCAACCGGGACAGGGGGTCATGAGCAGTTCTTC.

This clone was seen only once. This chain links TRBV29-1 with TRBJ2-3; tentatively, D is TRBD2 (5 bases). The CDR3 totals 14 residues. CDR1 is SQVTM, CDR2 ANQGSEA, per germline. The V gene lost 6 bases and the J gene lost 0 bases, with 13 bases spanning the gap. CDR3 DNA: TGCAGCGTCCGGGTCGTAGCGAGCACAGATACGCAGTATTTT. Translated, it gives CSVRVVASTDTQYF.

The rearrangement links TRBV11-2 to TRBJ2-5, with D perhaps matching TRBD2 (5 bases). With 1 base removed from V and 5 bases from J, the gap between germline ends came to 11 bases. In germline, CDR1 is SGHAT, CDR2 FQNNGV. There are 14 residues in the CDR3. The CDR3 sequence: CASSLGRGRETQYF. CDR3 bases: TGTGCCAGCAGCTTAGGACGCGGGCGGGAGACCCAGTACTTC.

The chain is built from TRBV28 and TRBJ1-1, with a possible D match to TRBD1 (5 bases). This CDR3 has 14 residues. The V end lost 7 bases, the J end lost 8 bases, and 20 bases lay between the germline ends. Germline loops: CDR1 MDHEN, CDR2 SYDVKM. The CDR3 here is CASNQMEGVIEAFF. The CDR3 DNA follows: TGTGCCAGCAACCAAATGGAAGGGGTGATCGAAGCTTTCTTT.

This chain joins TRBV11-2 and TRBJ1-4; tentatively, D is TRBD1 (6 bases). This CDR3 spans 15 amino acids. CDR1 is SGHAT and CDR2 is FQNNGV in the germline V gene. V was clipped by 4 bases and J by 5 bases, with 14 bases between them. The CDR3 here is CASSWAGVGNEKLFF. CDR3 coding DNA: TGTGCCAGCAGCTGGGCAGGGGTAGGAAATGAAAAACTGTTTTTT.

The chain joins TRBV11-2 to TRBJ2-7, with TRBD2 matching over 9 bases. The junction had 11 bases not matched to a gene; V was cut back by 4 bases and J by 4 bases. This CDR3 is 16 amino acids long. Germline CDR1 SGHAT, CDR2 FQNNGV. CDR3 bases: TGTGCCAGCAGCTCCGAAGCGGGAGGTTTTGTTTACGAGCAGTACTTC. This codes for CASSSEAGGFVYEQYF.

This clone was picked up a small number of times. The V call is TRBV27, the J call TRBJ1-1, with 9 bases matching TRBD1. The trim removed 3 bases at V and 9 bases at J, leaving 11 bases unmatched. CDR1 is MNHEY and CDR2 is SMNVEV in the germline V gene (reference sequence). The CDR3 contains 15 residues. The CDR3: CASSLLTGGLAKAFF. The CDR3 coding sequence is TGTGCCAGCAGTTTGTTAACAGGGGGCCTTGCAAAAGCTTTCTTT.

The chain carries TRBV7-9 and TRBJ2-7, with D perhaps TRBD2 (5 bases). V was pared by 2 bases and J by 7 bases, with 12 bases between. CDR3 length equals 13 residues. Germline CDR1 and CDR2: SEHNR and FQNEAQ (reference sequence). The CDR3 here is CASSLNLGVEQYF. Written as DNA, the CDR3 is TGTGCCAGCAGCTTAAATTTGGGAGTTGAGCAGTACTTC. Full variable domain (rest looked up from reference TRBV7-9 and TRBJ2-7): DTGVSQNPRHKITKRGQNVTFRCDPISEHNRLYWYRQTLGQGPEFLTYFQNEAQLEKSRLLSDRFSAERPKGSFSTLEIQRTEQGDSAMYLCASSLNLGVEQYFGPGTRLTVT.

This chain joins TRBV11-1 and TRBJ1-2; D is possibly TRBD1 (5 bases). This CDR3 spans 14 amino acids. Between the trimmed V and J ends, which lost 5 bases and 4 bases, there was a span of 14 bases. Germline V gene data show CDR1 as SGHAT and CDR2 as FQDESV (reference sequence). The CDR3 spells CASSPLTDIYGYTF. The CDR3 DNA sequence: TGTGCCAGCAGCCCGTTGACAGATATCTATGGCTACACCTTC. The variable domain in full, with the rest retrieved from reference TRBV11-1 and TRBJ1-2, is EAEVAQSPRYKITEKSQAVAFWCDPISGHATLYWYRQILGQGPELLVQFQDESVVDDSQLPKDRFSAERLKGVDSTLKIQPAELGDSAMYLCASSPLTDIYGYTFGSGTRLTVV.

The gene calls are TRBV27 and TRBJ1-2; no clear D gene. From germline, CDR1 is MNHEY and CDR2 SMNVEV (reference sequence). The length of the CDR3 is 16 residues. Trimming pared 5 bases from V and 2 bases from J, leaving 18 bases between. The CDR3 spells CASSPRAGQMNYGYTF. In nucleotides, the CDR3 is TGTGCCAGCAGTCCGAGAGCCGGGCAGATGAACTATGGCTACACCTTC.

This chain joins TRBV28 and TRBJ2-7; 11 bases match TRBD2. The CDR3 is 15 residues long. The germline V gene has CDR1 MDHEN and CDR2 SYDVKM. The junction had 6 bases not matched to a gene; V was cut back by 5 bases and J by 3 bases. The DNA of the CDR3 is TGTGCCAGCAGTCCCCGGACTAGCGGGTACTACGAGCAGTACTTC. Its translation is CASSPRTSGYYEQYF.

This chain uses TRBV27 with TRBJ2-3; 7 nucleotides line up with TRBD2. The CDR3 totals 14 residues. In germline, CDR1 is MNHEY, CDR2 SMNVEV (reference sequence). Trimming at V came to 6 bases and at J to 5 bases, leaving 8 bases not matched to a gene. CDR3 protein: CASSFLGGGDTQYF. The CDR3 DNA reads as TGTGCCAGCAGCTTCTTGGGGGGGGGAGATACGCAGTATTTT.

The chain recombines TRBV28 with TRBJ1-2; D not resolved. The V and J ends lost 8 bases and 5 bases respectively, with 18 bases between them. Germline V CDR1 and CDR2: MDHEN, SYDVKM. CDR3 length: 14 residues. The CDR3 is CASAFWPLSYGYTF. CDR3 nucleotides: TGTGCCAGCGCCTTTTGGCCCCTGAGTTATGGCTACACCTTC.

The genes are TRBV6-1 and TRBJ1-5; the D gene is possibly TRBD1 (5 bases). V was clipped by 3 bases and J by 9 bases, with 15 bases between them. Germline CDR1 and CDR2: MNHNS and SASEGT. CDR3 length: 14 amino acids. The CDR3 sequence: CASSEWSSGGPQHF. The CDR3 region has the DNA TGTGCCAGCAGTGAGTGGTCTTCGGGGGGGCCCCAGCATTTT.

This clone was counted a single time. As DNA, the CDR3 is TGCGCCAGCAGCCAAGATCAGCGGGAGTTGTGGCAGTACTTC. Encoded protein: CASSQDQRELWQYF. V and J are TRBV4-1 and TRBJ2-7, with TRBD2 matching 8 bases. In germline, CDR1 is MGHRA, CDR2 YSYEKL. The CDR3 is made up of 14 amino acids. V dropped 0 bases and J dropped 9; count of bases not matched to a gene: 7.

CDR3 nucleotide sequence: TGTGCCAGCAGTGATAGGGGGGGCTCCCTAGATACGCAGTATTTT. Protein product: CASSDRGGSLDTQYF. V and J are TRBV2 and TRBJ2-3; D is perhaps TRBD2 (7 bases). The CDR3 contains 15 residues. Trimming stripped 3 bases from V and 5 bases from J, with 15 bases between. Germline V gives CDR1 SNHLY, CDR2 FYNNEI.

This sequence joins TRBV5-4 and TRBJ1-1; no clear D. V was cut by 0 bases and J by 4 bases, with 10 bases left in between. CDR1 is SGHNT, CDR2 YYREEE, per germline (reference sequence). The CDR3 is 14 amino acids. This CDR3 is CASSLDVRATEAFF. The CDR3 coding sequence is TGTGCCAGCAGCTTGGATGTGAGGGCCACTGAAGCTTTCTTT.

Notes on this clone: This same CDR3 is encoded by further DNA sequences in the sample. This rearrangement joins TRBV9 to TRBJ1-1; D gene unclear. Trimming stripped 0 bases from V and 1 base from J, with 4 bases between. The length of the CDR3 is 13 residues. CDR1 SGDLS and CDR2 YYNGEE come from the germline V gene. As DNA, the CDR3 is TGTGCCAGCAGCGTAGTGGCGAACACTGAAGCTTTCTTT. It codes for CASSVVANTEAFF.

The chain employs TRBV27 and TRBJ2-1; 9 nucleotides line up with TRBD2. Trimming removed 3 bases from V and 9 bases from J; junction bases left unmatched: 3. CDR1 and CDR2 (germline): MNHEY, SMNVEV (reference sequence). The CDR3 spans 13 residues. CDR3 residues: CASSFLREGEQFF. The CDR3 region has the DNA TGTGCCAGCAGTTTTCTGCGGGAGGGTGAGCAGTTCTTC.